These 27 T cell receptor beta chains originate from one sample sequenced in a study of vaccination and CD4 T cells after COVID-19. For these TCRs, the target antigens are not known. The Oncomine TCR Beta short-read assay was applied to DNA of cultured CD4+ T cells. Via MiXCR, TCRdb re-called the PCR reads, giving one row per CDR3 protein. The repertoire holds 15,000 or so distinct CDR3 sequences, with around 48% as singletons. The treatment was: roughly nine-day PBMC culture with coronavirus spike peptide pools or control peptides (ViraFEST assay). Sequenced sample: CD4+ T cells from blood, cultured in vitro. These receptors were taken from a human donor who had recovered from COVID-19.

A few counts support this clonotype. This chain joins TRBV20-1 and TRBJ2-3; TRBD2 matches at 7 bases. Trimming at V came to 5 bases and at J to 1 base, leaving 9 bases not matched to a gene. Germline V gene sequence: CDR1 DFQATT, CDR2 SNEGSKA (reference sequence). CDR3 length equals 15 residues. CDR3 nucleotides: TGCAGTGCTCAACACCGGGCGGGGGGCACAGATACGCAGTATTTT. Translating gives CSAQHRAGGTDTQYF.

The V gene is TRBV4-1, the J gene TRBJ1-1, with TRBD1 matching over 8 bases. CDR3 size: 15 residues. J lost 2 bases, V lost 5 bases, and 7 bases had no gene match. CDR1 MGHRA and CDR2 YSYEKL come from the germline V gene. The CDR3 spells CASSGETGGNTEAFF. DNA of the CDR3: TGCGCCAGCAGCGGTGAAACAGGGGGAAACACTGAAGCTTTCTTT.

This clonotype has only one observation. The chain joins TRBV18 to TRBJ1-1; no clear D. This CDR3 region has 15 residues. V lost 6 bases, J lost 3 bases, and 17 bases lay in between. Germline CDR1 is KGHSH and CDR2 is LQKENI. The CDR3 reads CASSPPYGRDTEAFF. Here the CDR3 DNA reads TGTGCCAGCTCCCCTCCATACGGCCGGGACACTGAAGCTTTCTTT.

This rearrangement joins TRBV4-3 to TRBJ1-3; D is uncertain. Germline CDR1 and CDR2: LGHNA and YSLEER. This CDR3 comprises 13 residues. V shed 0 bases and J shed 6 bases, with 6 bases lying between them. CDR3 region: CASSQDLANTIYF. In DNA form, the CDR3 reads TGCGCCAGCAGCCAAGATCTGGCAAACACCATATATTTT.

V gene TRBV11-3 combines with J gene TRBJ2-1, with 14 nucleotides matching TRBD2. This CDR3 is built from 16 residues. The germline V gene has CDR1 SGHNT and CDR2 YENEEA. The junction had 8 bases not matched to a gene; V was cut back by 5 bases and J by 8 bases. The CDR3 reads CASSPTGTSGSYEQFF. DNA of the CDR3: TGTGCCAGCAGCCCAACCGGGACTAGCGGGAGTTATGAGCAGTTCTTC. Using reference TRBV11-3 and TRBJ2-1 for the parts outside the CDR3, the full variable domain is EAGVVQSPRYKIIEKKQPVAFWCNPISGHNTLYWYLQNLGQGPELLIRYENEEAVDDSQLPKDRFSAERLKGVDSTLKIQPAELGDSAVYLCASSPTGTSGSYEQFFGPGTRLTVL.

The J gene is TRBJ1-6, the V gene TRBV7-9, with 8 bases identical to TRBD1. The CDR3 consists of 16 residues. CDR1 is SEHNR and CDR2 is FQNEAQ in the germline V gene (reference sequence). V lost 5 bases and J lost 9; bases outside the gene matches: 12. The CDR3 bases are TGTGCCAGCAGCGACCAAGGGACAGGCGGCAGTTCACCCCTCCACTTT. Its translation: CASSDQGTGGSSPLHF.

The chain recombines TRBV11-3 with TRBJ1-1; D perhaps matches TRBD1 (6 bases). This CDR3 spans 17 amino acids. V was shortened by 3 bases and J by 3 bases, with 20 bases between the two germline ends. Germline loops: CDR1 SGHNT, CDR2 YENEEA. The CDR3 region has the DNA TGTGCCAGCAGCTTCCCAATAGGGGGGGCGAGAGACACTGAAGCTTTCTTT. This gives the protein CASSFPIGGARDTEAFF. The whole variable domain, filled in from reference TRBV11-3 and TRBJ1-1, reads EAGVVQSPRYKIIEKKQPVAFWCNPISGHNTLYWYLQNLGQGPELLIRYENEEAVDDSQLPKDRFSAERLKGVDSTLKIQPAELGDSAVYLCASSFPIGGARDTEAFFGQGTRLTVV.

The rearrangement joins TRBV12-3 or TRBV12-4 to TRBJ2-2; 9 positions agree with TRBD1. This CDR3 comprises 16 residues. Losses at the gene ends were 0 bases for V and 6 bases for J; bases not matched to a gene: 5. The CDR3 sequence is CASSLAGGQGPGELFF. CDR3 sequence (DNA): TGTGCCAGCAGTTTAGCGGGGGGACAGGGTCCCGGGGAGCTGTTTTTT.

This clonotype was observed a single time. The J gene is TRBJ2-4, the V gene TRBV6-5; D ambiguous. CDR3 length: 15 amino acids. The germline V gene encodes CDR1 MNHEY and CDR2 SVGAGI. With 0 bases removed from V and 3 bases from J, the gap between germline ends came to 9 bases. CDR3 DNA sequence: TGTGCCAGCAGTTACTCTTACGGCAGCAAAAACATTCAGTACTTC. This codes for CASSYSYGSKNIQYF.

This clonotype was found a few times. The chain employs TRBV14 and TRBJ1-6; D gene unclear. V dropped 2 bases and J dropped 7 bases, with 15 bases sitting between them. Germline lookup yields CDR1 SGHDN and CDR2 FVKESK. The CDR3 sequence is 16 residues long. CDR3 loop: CASSQKGGLPNSPLHF. The CDR3 nucleotides read TGTGCCAGCAGCCAAAAAGGTGGACTGCCCAATTCACCCCTCCACTTT. The full variable domain, its missing parts supplied by reference TRBV14 and TRBJ1-6, is EAGVTQFPSHSVIEKGQTVTLRCDPISGHDNLYWYRRVMGKEIKFLLHFVKESKQDESGMPNNRFLAERTGGTYSTLKVQPAELEDSGVYFCASSQKGGLPNSPLHFGNGTRLTVT.

CDR3 nucleotides: TGCAGTGCTAGAACGGGGTCAGGAAGGGGCTACACCTTC. It yields the protein CSARTGSGRGYTF. V is TRBV20-1 and J is TRBJ1-2, with D hard to call. Germline lookup yields CDR1 DFQATT and CDR2 SNEGSKA (reference sequence). Between the trimmed V and J ends, which lost 2 bases and 8 bases, there was a span of 15 bases. The CDR3 extends over 13 amino acids.

This clonotype was recorded a few times. This chain connects TRBV7-2 to TRBJ1-1; 7 bases line up with TRBD1. There are 14 residues in the CDR3. The junction had 1 base not matched to a gene; V was cut back by 1 base and J by 2 bases. The germline V gene encodes CDR1 SGHTA and CDR2 FQGNSA. CDR3 sequence (DNA): TGTGCCAGCAGCTTAGGACAGGGAAACACTGAAGCTTTCTTT. It translates to CASSLGQGNTEAFF.

In its sample, this clonotype was seen a few times. The chain joins TRBV11-1 to TRBJ2-1; 7 nucleotides agree with TRBD2. The germline gives CDR1 SGHAT, CDR2 FQDESV (reference sequence). The CDR3 length is 15 residues. J gave up 9 bases and V 0 bases, and 8 bases lay outside the gene matches. CDR3 nucleotides: TGTGCCAGCAGCTTAGCGGGACTACCTCTGGCTGAGCAGTTCTTC. Its translation is CASSLAGLPLAEQFF.

J is TRBJ1-6 and V is TRBV30, with D unresolved. CDR3 length equals 17 residues. With 3 bases removed from V and 5 bases from J, the gap between germline ends came to 20 bases. Germline CDR1 is GTSNPN and CDR2 is SVGIG (reference sequence). The CDR3 loop is CAWSPRVGALNNSPLHF. The CDR3 nucleotides read TGTGCCTGGAGCCCACGCGTGGGTGCACTCAATAATTCACCCCTCCACTTT. Full variable domain (outside the CDR3, taken from reference TRBV30 and TRBJ1-6): SQTIHQWPATLVQPVGSPLSLECTVEGTSNPNLYWYRQAAGRGLQLLFYSVGIGQISSEVPQNLSASRPQDRQFILSSKKLLLSDSGFYLCAWSPRVGALNNSPLHFGNGTRLTVT.

This clonotype is judged medium-sized (0.01 to 0.1%). The gene calls are TRBV3-1 and TRBJ2-5; TRBD2 matches 7 bases. This CDR3 has 14 residues. Germline V gene sequence: CDR1 LGHDT, CDR2 YNNKEL (reference sequence). Trimming took 1 base from V and 5 from J; bases not matched to a gene: 4. The CDR3 DNA is TGTGCCAGCAGCCAAGCGACTAGCTCGGAGACCCAGTACTTC. It yields the protein CASSQATSSETQYF.

This clonotype occurred a few times. The chain is built from TRBV11-3 and TRBJ1-5; no clear D. Germline values: CDR1 SGHNT, CDR2 YENEEA. CDR3 size: 14 residues. V dropped 0 bases and J dropped 0 bases, with 3 bases sitting between them. The CDR3 sequence: CASSLEGSNQPQHF. The CDR3 coding sequence is TGTGCCAGCAGCTTAGAGGGTAGCAATCAGCCCCAGCATTTT.

The rearrangement joins TRBV11-3 to TRBJ2-7; 8 bases align to TRBD1. Trimming took 5 bases from V and 2 from J; bases not matched to a gene: 5. Germline V CDR1 and CDR2: SGHNT, YENEEA. The CDR3 contains 14 residues. This CDR3 reads CASSPRTGTYEQYF. CDR3 DNA: TGTGCCAGCAGCCCCCGGACAGGGACCTACGAGCAGTACTTC. The whole variable domain, remainder taken from reference TRBV11-3 and TRBJ2-7, is EAGVVQSPRYKIIEKKQPVAFWCNPISGHNTLYWYLQNLGQGPELLIRYENEEAVDDSQLPKDRFSAERLKGVDSTLKIQPAELGDSAVYLCASSPRTGTYEQYFGPGTRLTVT.

This clonotype was observed a single time. The chain employs TRBV5-1 and TRBJ2-2; D unresolved. V lost 0 bases and J 7 bases, leaving 16 bases between the germline ends. This CDR3 contains 16 residues. Per germline, CDR1 SGHRS and CDR2 YFSETQ. DNA of the CDR3: TGCGCCAGCAGCTTGGGTACGCTGGTGATAGGCGGGGAGCTGTTTTTT. It specifies CASSLGTLVIGGELFF.

The chain joins TRBV5-1 to TRBJ1-2, with unresolved D. The CDR3 covers 13 residues. V dropped 3 bases and J dropped 2 bases, with 8 bases sitting between them. Germline CDR1 SGHRS, CDR2 YFSETQ. CDR3 sequence (DNA): TGCGCCAGCAGCTCCGACCCGAACTATGGCTACACCTTC. Protein: CASSSDPNYGYTF.

V is TRBV2 and J is TRBJ1-6; no definite D call. The CDR3 covers 14 residues. CDR1 is SNHLY, CDR2 FYNNEI, per germline. Between the trimmed V and J ends, which lost 6 bases and 5 bases, there was a span of 11 bases. In DNA form, the CDR3 reads TGTGCCAGCAGGCTAACTAGGGATAATTCACCCCTCCACTTT. Its protein is CASRLTRDNSPLHF.

The chain employs TRBV20-1 and TRBJ1-2, with no clear D. V dropped 7 bases and J dropped 5 bases, with 11 bases sitting between them. The germline V gene has CDR1 DFQATT and CDR2 SNEGSKA (reference sequence). The CDR3 is 11 amino acids. The CDR3 DNA is TGCAGTGGGTGGGGTATTTATGGCTACACCTTC. Translating gives CSGWGIYGYTF.

This clonotype was recorded a few times. This chain uses TRBV24-1 with TRBJ2-1; D gene unclear. The CDR3 is made up of 12 amino acids. The V gene's germline CDR1 is KGHDR and CDR2 SFDVKD. V was pared by 4 bases and J by 9 bases, with 9 bases between. This chain's CDR3 is CATSDMAGEQFF. CDR3 in DNA: TGTGCCACCAGTGACATGGCTGGTGAGCAGTTCTTC.

The V gene is TRBV5-5, the J gene TRBJ2-3; 8 nucleotides match TRBD1. The CDR3 is 16 amino acids. The germline V gene has CDR1 SGHKS and CDR2 YYEKEE (reference sequence). Trimming took 1 base from V and 6 from J; bases not matched to a gene: 10. Here the CDR3 DNA reads TGTGCCAGCAGCTTGATTTCTCAGGGGGCAGGTGATACGCAGTATTTT. It yields the protein CASSLISQGAGDTQYF.

The V and J genes are TRBV2 and TRBJ2-5; 8 nucleotides match TRBD1. Germline V gene data show CDR1 as SNHLY and CDR2 as FYNNEI. The CDR3 extends over 14 amino acids. Trimming cost V 10 bases and J 4 bases; bases outside gene matches: 11. The CDR3 DNA sequence: TGTGCCACCTCCCTCCAGGGGGCGGGAGAGACCCAGTACTTC. Translating gives CATSLQGAGETQYF.

This chain uses TRBV7-2 with TRBJ1-2; maybe TRBD1 (5 bases). V shed 5 bases and J shed 5 bases, with 18 bases lying between them. CDR1 is SGHTA, CDR2 FQGNSA, per germline. CDR3 size: 15 residues. CDR3 sequence (DNA): TGTGCCAGCAGCCTGGCCGGGACGGCTCTATATGGCTACACCTTC. The encoded protein is CASSLAGTALYGYTF.

The chain couples TRBV6-2 or TRBV6-3 to TRBJ2-2; D is possibly TRBD1 (6 bases). V shed 7 bases and J shed 4 bases, with 25 bases lying between them. The V gene's germline CDR1 is MNHEY and CDR2 SVGEGT. The CDR3 is made up of 18 amino acids. This CDR3 is CASTSPMTGLGITGELFF. As DNA, the CDR3 is TGTGCCAGCACCTCCCCTATGACAGGATTAGGGATCACCGGGGAGCTGTTTTTT.

The gene calls are TRBV21-1 and TRBJ1-5. TRBV21-1 is deemed a pseudogene. The CDR3 spans 14 residues. CDR3 DNA sequence: TGTGCCAGCAGGAAGGGCCAGAGCAATCAGCCCCAGCATTTT. Residues: CASRKGQSNQPQHF.